The T cell receptor (beta chain) under discussion was sequenced for a study of T cell changes during pregnancy in multiple sclerosis (dated by TCRdb to the late 2010s). Describing the broader study: The study looked at changes in the T cell repertoire across pregnancy in women with multiple sclerosis.

As concerns this clone: Its cognate antigen has yet to be identified. Per-nucleotide qualities are absent, and no much larger clonotype sits a single base away.

To prepare the library, the immunoSEQ multiplex PCR assay was applied. Sourced from immuneACCESS, this table was stored by TCRdb with only in-frame sequences that have V and J called. A share of the clones is absent; for the studies checked, an unresolved V gene accounts for under half, and the remainder has no known explanation. The sample data list about 98,000 clones, and 92% of these were observed just once. The top ten hold approximately 2% of the sample. The sample was peripheral blood, taken after pregnancy. The clonotype comes from a female donor in good health, enrolled as a control in a pregnancy study.

The CDR3 sequence is CASSRPGSSYNEQFF. The nucleotides read TGTGCCAGCAGCCGACCGGGATCCTCCTACAATGAGCAGTTCTTC. The chain employs TRBV5-4 and TRBJ2-1; perhaps TRBD2 is the D gene, with 5 bases matching. The germline V gene (reference sequence) provides CDR1 SGHNT and CDR2 YYREEE. V is reduced by 4 bases and J by 0 bases, leaving a spacing of 11 bases between them. The CDR3 numbers 15 residues from cysteine through phenylalanine. This entry keeps only the CDR3 DNA: 45 bases, framed from base 1.